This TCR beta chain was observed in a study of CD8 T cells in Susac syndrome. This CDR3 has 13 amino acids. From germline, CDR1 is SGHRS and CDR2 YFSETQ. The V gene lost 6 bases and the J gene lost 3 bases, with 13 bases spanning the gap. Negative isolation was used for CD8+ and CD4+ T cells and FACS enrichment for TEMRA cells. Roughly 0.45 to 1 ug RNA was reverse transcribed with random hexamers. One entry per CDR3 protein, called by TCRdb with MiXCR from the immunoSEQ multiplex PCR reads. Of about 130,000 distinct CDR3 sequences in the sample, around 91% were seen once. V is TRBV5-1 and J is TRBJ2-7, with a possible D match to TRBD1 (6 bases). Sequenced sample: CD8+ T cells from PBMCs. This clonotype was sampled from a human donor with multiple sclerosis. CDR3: CASTGETHYEQYF. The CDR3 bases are TGCGCCAGCACAGGGGAGACCCACTACGAGCAGTACTTC.